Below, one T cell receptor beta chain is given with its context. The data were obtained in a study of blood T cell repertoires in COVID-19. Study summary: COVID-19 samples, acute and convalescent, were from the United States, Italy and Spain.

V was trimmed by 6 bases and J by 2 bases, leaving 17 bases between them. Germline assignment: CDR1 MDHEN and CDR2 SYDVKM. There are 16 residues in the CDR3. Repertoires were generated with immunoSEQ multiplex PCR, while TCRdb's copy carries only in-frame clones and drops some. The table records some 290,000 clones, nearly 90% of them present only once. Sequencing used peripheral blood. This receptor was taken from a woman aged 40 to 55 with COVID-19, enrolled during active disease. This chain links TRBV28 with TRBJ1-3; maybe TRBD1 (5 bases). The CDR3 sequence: CASSPFVQGTGNTIYF. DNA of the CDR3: TGTGCCAGCAGCCCTTTCGTCCAGGGCACTGGAAACACCATATATTTT.